The 10 T cell receptor beta chains below all came from one sample that was sequenced in a study of control samples from healthy donors and cancer patients. Repertoires were generated with immunoSEQ multiplex PCR, while TCRdb's copy carries only in-frame clones and drops some. This sample has approximately 170,000 clones, with around 91% found just once. Sequencing was performed on blood. The receptor set was obtained from a woman in her forties or fifties in good health.

The rearrangement uses TRBV7-9 and TRBJ2-3, with 7 bases aligning to TRBD1. Germline CDR1 SEHNR, CDR2 FQNEAQ (reference sequence). This CDR3 is built from 15 residues. The trim removed 4 bases at V and 3 bases at J, leaving 7 bases unmatched. The CDR3 DNA follows: TGTGCCAGCAGCTCCCCGGGACAGAGGACAGATACGCAGTATTTT. Translation: CASSSPGQRTDTQYF.

This clone was picked up a small number of times. The chain employs TRBV5-1 and TRBJ1-5; a possible D gene is TRBD1 (5 bases). Germline V CDR1 and CDR2: SGHRS, YFSETQ. The CDR3 consists of 13 residues. V was pared by 6 bases and J by 3 bases, with 10 bases between. CDR3 in amino acids: CASKRDLNQPQHF. In DNA, the CDR3 is TGCGCCAGCAAGCGGGACCTCAATCAGCCCCAGCATTTT.

The chain joins TRBV2 to TRBJ1-1; 7 bases map to TRBD1. V gave up 2 bases and J gave up 5 bases; unmatched junction bases: 11. CDR3 length: 16 amino acids. CDR1 and CDR2 (germline): SNHLY, FYNNEI. CDR3 protein: CASSELQGWRETEAFF. CDR3 in DNA: TGTGCCAGCAGTGAATTACAGGGGTGGAGAGAGACTGAAGCTTTCTTT.

The chain recombines TRBV28 with TRBJ1-2; TRBD1 agrees at 8 bases. CDR1 is MDHEN, CDR2 SYDVKM, per germline. CDR3 size: 13 residues. Germline trimming cut 7 bases from V and 3 bases from J; bases unmatched to any gene: 4. The chain's CDR3 is CASTGGFDYGYTF. CDR3 in DNA: TGTGCCAGCACAGGGGGCTTCGACTATGGCTACACCTTC.

The V and J genes are TRBV7-2 and TRBJ2-7, with D maybe TRBD2 (7 bases). The germline V and J ends were trimmed by 7 bases and 2 bases, with 15 bases remaining between them. CDR1 and CDR2 from the germline V gene are SGHTA and FQGNSA. The CDR3 contains 14 residues. The CDR3 sequence: CASTLGGLTYEQYF. The CDR3 DNA reads TGTGCCAGCACCCTCGGGGGGCTCACCTACGAGCAGTACTTC.

About this clone itself: This specimen includes other DNA sequences encoding the same CDR3. The CDR3 sequence is CASSPRTANSPLHF. CDR3 bases: TGTGCCAGCAGCCCAAGGACAGCCAATTCACCCCTCCACTTT. The chain is built from TRBV7-9 and TRBJ1-6; a possible D gene is TRBD1 (6 bases). Germline V gives CDR1 SEHNR, CDR2 FQNEAQ (reference sequence). The V end was cut by 5 bases, the J end by 7 bases, with 12 bases between. The CDR3 is made up of 14 amino acids.

The gene calls are TRBV4-1 and TRBJ1-2; D gene unclear. Trimming removed 1 base from V and 4 bases from J, with 7 bases in between. The CDR3 totals 13 residues. Per the germline V gene, CDR1 is MGHRA and CDR2 is YSYEKL. The DNA of the CDR3 is TGCGCCAGCAGCCAAGGTAGTCCCTATGGCTACACCTTC. Its protein is CASSQGSPYGYTF.

The rearrangement uses TRBV6-2 or TRBV6-3 and TRBJ2-1; D unclear. The CDR3 spans 12 residues. CDR1 is MNHEY and CDR2 is SVGEGT in the germline V gene. V was cut by 6 bases and J by 8 bases, with 11 bases left in between. The CDR3 DNA sequence: TGTGCCAGCAGCCGAGGTGGGTATGAGCAGTTCTTC. This encodes CASSRGGYEQFF.

The rearrangement links TRBV29-1 to TRBJ1-1, with TRBD1 as a possible D gene (5 bases). Trimming stripped 7 bases from V and 6 bases from J, with 15 bases between. This CDR3 contains 12 residues. Germline CDR1 reads SQVTM; CDR2 reads ANQGSEA. CDR3 amino acids: CSAHQGTAEAFF. The CDR3 DNA reads TGCAGCGCCCACCAGGGAACTGCTGAAGCTTTCTTT.

The chain employs TRBV4-1 and TRBJ2-3; no clear D gene. Germline V gene lookup returns CDR1 MGHRA and CDR2 YSYEKL. This CDR3 has 16 residues. Trimming cost V 0 bases and J 3 bases, with 13 bases left between them. The CDR3 DNA sequence: TGCGCCAGCAGCCAAGATACCCGACTTGCGACAGATACGCAGTATTTT. Translated, it gives CASSQDTRLATDTQYF.